The clone carrying this T cell receptor beta chain was seen a single time. What it binds is unknown. The data derive from a study of T cell repertoires in cytomegalovirus infection. As for the study in general: CMV epitopes that were recently identified and HLA-C-restricted were used alongside well-studied HLA-B-restricted ones. Matching HLA type, along with CMV infection, was indicated by public TCR beta signatures. Overall study results and limits: Dominating the ex vivo response were TCR beta clonotypes that were CMV-specific and HLA-C-restricted. Adding up the frequency of public TCR beta families identified people who carried CMV plus the relevant HLA.

Via MiXCR, TCRdb re-called the reads, giving one row per CDR3 protein. Of about 470,000 distinct CDR3 sequences in the sample, roughly 42% were seen once. The ends lost 3 bases at V and 8 bases at J; junction bases unmatched: 8. The CDR3 runs 15 residues. In germline, CDR1 is SSHAT, CDR2 FNYEAQ (reference sequence). The source material was cultured PBMCs, sampled from culture after CMV antigen stimulation. The sequence came from a human donor in good health (CMV status not recorded). Some clones in this sample may be carry-over from other donors' samples. The V and J genes are TRBV7-7 and TRBJ2-1, with 9 nucleotides matching TRBD2. CDR3 loop: CASSFAVAGEDEQFF. DNA of the CDR3: TGTGCCAGCAGCTTCGCGGTAGCGGGAGAGGATGAGCAGTTCTTC.